Detailed here is one T cell receptor (beta chain). This specimen comes from a study of blood T cell repertoires in COVID-19. Across the whole study: Specimens from acute and convalescent COVID-19 originated in the United States, Italy and Spain.

Per the original data handling: Amplifying reference gene primers gave estimates of nucleated cell counts. Profiling relied on immunoSEQ multiplex PCR, and the TCRdb table lists in-frame clones only, not all of them. For V, J and clone size, that table is used; D and trimming come from the DNA. The sample records tens of thousands of clones, about nine tenths being singletons. Germline assignment: CDR1 SGHAT and CDR2 FQNNGV. The CDR3 has 18 residues. V lost 5 bases to trimming and J lost 0 bases; unmatched junction nucleotides: 12. This chain links TRBV11-2 with TRBJ1-1; 10 bases are shared with TRBD1. The sample taken for sequencing was peripheral blood. The TCR comes from a man aged 55 to 70 with acute or convalescent COVID-19. The CDR3 coding sequence is TGTGCCAGCAGCCGAATACTGACAGGGGGCGGTATGAACACTGAAGCTTTCTTT. Its translation: CASSRILTGGGMNTEAFF. Filled out from reference TRBV11-2 and TRBJ1-1, the complete variable domain reads EAGVAQSPRYKIIEKRQSVAFWCNPISGHATLYWYQQILGQGPKLLIQFQNNGVVDDSQLPKDRFSAERLKGVDSTLKIQPAKLEDSAVYLCASSRILTGGGMNTEAFFGQGTRLTVV.